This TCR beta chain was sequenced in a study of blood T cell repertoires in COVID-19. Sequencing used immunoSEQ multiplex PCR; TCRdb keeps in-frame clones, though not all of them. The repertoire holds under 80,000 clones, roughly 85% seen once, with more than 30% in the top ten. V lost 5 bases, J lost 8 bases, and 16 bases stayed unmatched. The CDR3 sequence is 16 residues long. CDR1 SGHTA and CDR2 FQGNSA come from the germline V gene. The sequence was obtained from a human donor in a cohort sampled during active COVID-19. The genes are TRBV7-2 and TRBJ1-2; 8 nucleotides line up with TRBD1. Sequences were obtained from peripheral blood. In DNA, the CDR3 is TGTGCCAGCAGCACTGCGCCAGGGGGCCATAATCAAGGCTACACCTTC. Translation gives CASSTAPGGHNQGYTF.